What follows are 30 T cell receptor beta chains derived from one specimen sequenced in a study of T cells after yellow fever vaccination. TCRdb called the 5' RACE reads again in MiXCR, with one record for every CDR3 protein. Among approximately 550,000 distinct CDR3 sequences listed, roughly 21% were seen once. The sequenced sample was PBMCs, obtained 15 days after the yellow fever booster vaccination. The source is a man aged 25 to 40 who received the YFV17D yellow fever vaccine.

This chain joins TRBV3-1 and TRBJ2-5; weak D call: TRBD1 (6 bases). This CDR3 region has 11 residues. Trimming left V 3 bases short and J 13 bases short, with 12 bases between. Germline V gene lookup returns CDR1 LGHDT and CDR2 YNNKEL (reference sequence). The DNA for the CDR3 is TGTGCCAGCAGCCAGGGGGCCCGGAGGTACTTC. Amino acid sequence: CASSQGARRYF.

This clonotype was counted only a few times. The chain recombines TRBV29-1 with TRBJ2-3; TRBD2 matches 11 bases. Germline CDR1 is SQVTM and CDR2 is ANQGSEA. The CDR3 covers 16 residues. CDR3 protein: CTSKGVAGGPVDTQYF. DNA of the CDR3: TGCACCTCCAAGGGGGTAGCGGGAGGGCCGGTGGATACGCAGTATTTT.

The sample holds a few counts of this clonotype. V gene TRBV29-1 combines with J gene TRBJ2-7; D possibly uses TRBD1 or TRBD2 (5 bases each). Trimming took 7 bases from V and 3 from J, leaving 13 bases between them. This CDR3 spans 12 amino acids. CDR1 and CDR2 (germline): SQVTM, ANQGSEA. The CDR3 spells CSGIEGSYEQYF. In DNA, the CDR3 is TGCAGCGGGATTGAGGGGAGCTACGAGCAGTACTTC.

The chain is built from TRBV7-2 and TRBJ1-2; D is perhaps TRBD1 (6 bases). V dropped 3 bases and J dropped 8 bases, with 13 bases sitting between them. Germline V gene data show CDR1 as SGHTA and CDR2 as FQGNSA. The CDR3 covers 13 residues. This CDR3 is CASSLGMGAGYTF. In nucleotides, the CDR3 is TGTGCCAGCAGCTTGGGAATGGGGGCCGGCTACACCTTC.

There are a few counts of this clonotype. The CDR3 DNA sequence: TGTGCCAGCAGTGACATAGGGGACGTCTATGGCTACACCTTC. Its protein product is CASSDIGDVYGYTF. The V gene is TRBV25-1, the J gene TRBJ1-2, with D perhaps TRBD1 (5 bases). Looked up from germline, CDR1 is MGHDK and CDR2 is SYGVNS. The ends were cut back, 3 bases at V and 4 bases at J, with 12 bases in the middle. This CDR3 contains 14 residues.

The chain recombines TRBV10-3 with TRBJ2-2; 8 nucleotides match TRBD1. CDR1 and CDR2 (germline): ENHRY, SYGVKD. Unmatched junction bases numbered 6, after V lost 5 bases and J lost 7 bases. This CDR3 is 14 amino acids long. The CDR3, as DNA: TGTGCCATCAGTCGGCAGGGGGCTAGCGGGGAGCTGTTTTTT. Protein sequence: CAISRQGASGELFF.

The chain has TRBV14 and TRBJ2-1; 11 bases map to TRBD2. Germline values: CDR1 SGHDN, CDR2 FVKESK. J was trimmed by 6 bases and V by 3 bases; bases with no gene match: 7. This CDR3 is built from 16 residues. The chain's CDR3 is CASSHRLAGISNEQFF. The CDR3, as DNA: TGTGCCAGCAGCCACCGACTAGCGGGAATCTCCAATGAGCAGTTCTTC.

A few counts support this clonotype. The chain is built from TRBV6-5 and TRBJ2-7, with 11 positions matching TRBD2. Per germline, CDR1 MNHEY and CDR2 SVGAGI. V dropped 0 bases and J dropped 0; count of bases not matched to a gene: 1. The CDR3 length is 16 residues. CDR3 coding DNA: TGTGCCAGCAGTTACTCGACTAGCGGGGCCTCCTACGAGCAGTACTTC. This encodes CASSYSTSGASYEQYF.

The chain recombines TRBV7-2 with TRBJ2-3; 10 bases agree with TRBD1. J lost 5 bases, V lost 3 bases, and 8 bases had no gene match. Germline CDR1 and CDR2: SGHTA and FQGNSA. CDR3 size: 16 residues. As DNA, the CDR3 is TGTGCCAGCAGCTTCCCAGGGACAGGGGATGTAGATACGCAGTATTTT. It yields the protein CASSFPGTGDVDTQYF.

This clonotype has only a few counts. CDR3 DNA: TGTGCCAGCAGTGAAAGTGGGGGAAAGACTAGCGGCACAGATACGCAGTATTTT. It encodes CASSESGGKTSGTDTQYF. V is TRBV25-1 and J is TRBJ2-3; 8 bases agree with TRBD2. CDR1 is MGHDK, CDR2 SYGVNS, per germline. Losses at the gene ends were 2 bases for V and 1 base for J; bases not matched to a gene: 11. The CDR3 spans 18 residues. Looking up the rest from reference TRBV25-1 and TRBJ2-3 gives the full variable domain: EADIYQTPRYLVIGTGKKITLECSQTMGHDKMYWYQQDPGMELHLIHYSYGVNSTEKGDLSSESTVSRIRTEHFPLTLESARPSHTSQYLCASSESGGKTSGTDTQYFGPGTRLTVL.

Only a few counts were recorded for this clonotype. The chain carries TRBV7-2 and TRBJ2-5; D gene ambiguous. Trimming took off 8 bases at V and 5 bases at J, with 15 bases between the two ends. The CDR3 covers 13 residues. CDR1 is SGHTA and CDR2 is FQGNSA in the germline V gene. CDR3 coding DNA: TGTGCCAGCTCCCCCATCCCCAAGGAGACCCAGTACTTC. Protein product: CASSPIPKETQYF.

V is TRBV12-3 or TRBV12-4 and J is TRBJ2-2; D gene uncertain. With 7 bases removed from V and 6 bases from J, the gap between germline ends came to 9 bases. The CDR3 sequence is 12 residues long. The CDR3 protein is CASTLFSGELFF. CDR3 coding DNA: TGTGCCAGCACCTTATTCTCCGGGGAGCTGTTTTTT.

V usage is TRBV11-3 and J usage is TRBJ2-7; 7 bases are shared with TRBD1. Trimming at V came to 3 bases and at J to 6 bases, leaving 8 bases not matched to a gene. The CDR3 extends over 14 amino acids. Germline-derived CDR1 and CDR2 are SGHNT and YENEEA. The DNA of the CDR3 is TGTGCCAGCAGCTTCAGGGGGTTTTCGTCCGAGCAGTACTTC. Protein sequence: CASSFRGFSSEQYF.

The chain is built from TRBV12-3 or TRBV12-4 and TRBJ2-7, with TRBD1 matching 8 bases. CDR3 length equals 15 residues. Unmatched junction bases numbered 5, after V lost 2 bases and J lost 2 bases. The chain's CDR3 is CASSLRTGLTYEQYF. CDR3 coding DNA: TGTGCCAGCAGTTTAAGGACAGGGCTCACCTACGAGCAGTACTTC.

In DNA form, the CDR3 reads TGTGCCACTAACACAGGGGGCGCAGATACGCAGTATTTT. This encodes CATNTGGADTQYF. The chain couples TRBV12-3 or TRBV12-4 to TRBJ2-3; 9 positions match TRBD1. The ends lost 10 bases at V and 4 bases at J; junction bases unmatched: 6. The length of the CDR3 is 13 residues.

V and J are TRBV30 and TRBJ2-1, with 8 bases lining up with TRBD2. The CDR3 has 16 amino acids. Per the germline V gene, CDR1 is GTSNPN and CDR2 is SVGIG (reference sequence). Trimming at V came to 4 bases and at J to 4 bases, leaving 12 bases not matched to a gene. This CDR3 is CAWTWPERGTYNEQFF. CDR3 nucleotide sequence: TGTGCCTGGACGTGGCCGGAGCGGGGGACGTACAATGAGCAGTTCTTC.

This clonotype was seen a handful of times. The CDR3 DNA sequence: TGTGCCAGCACCGCTTCCGACACGGTCGGGGAAAAACTGTTTTTT. Translation: CASTASDTVGEKLFF. The rearrangement joins TRBV7-9 to TRBJ1-4; D is ambiguous. V lost 7 bases to trimming and J lost 8 bases, with 20 bases between them. CDR1 is SEHNR and CDR2 is FQNEAQ in the germline V gene (reference sequence). This CDR3 region has 15 residues.

The chain is built from TRBV20-1 and TRBJ1-2; D not certain. V was pared by 3 bases and J by 8 bases, with 7 bases between. Germline loops: CDR1 DFQATT, CDR2 SNEGSKA (reference sequence). The CDR3 is made up of 10 amino acids. This CDR3 reads CSARGEGYTF. The CDR3 coding sequence is TGCAGTGCTAGGGGAGAGGGCTACACCTTC.

This chain joins TRBV27 and TRBJ1-2; 10 bases align to TRBD1. Germline V gene lookup returns CDR1 MNHEY and CDR2 SMNVEV (reference sequence). Trimming at V came to 6 bases and at J to 8 bases, leaving 12 bases not matched to a gene. This CDR3 contains 15 residues. The CDR3 DNA reads as TGTGCCAGCAGCCTGAGAGGACAGGGGGTAGGCGGCTACACCTTC. It yields the protein CASSLRGQGVGGYTF.

This clonotype turned up a few times. The chain combines TRBV5-5 with TRBJ2-5; 9 bases are a match to TRBD1. Unmatched junction bases numbered 3, after V lost 2 bases and J lost 1 base. This CDR3 is 15 amino acids long. From germline, CDR1 is SGHKS and CDR2 YYEKEE (reference sequence). Written as DNA, the CDR3 is TGTGCCAGCAGCTTTGCGACAGGGGGCCAAGAGACCCAGTACTTC. It codes for CASSFATGGQETQYF.

The rearrangement links TRBV29-1 to TRBJ2-5; D is ambiguous. The germline V gene has CDR1 SQVTM and CDR2 ANQGSEA. This CDR3 is built from 12 residues. The ends were cut back, 4 bases at V and 4 bases at J, with 10 bases in the middle. CDR3 in amino acids: CSVGVDGETQYF. As DNA, the CDR3 is TGCAGCGTTGGGGTAGACGGAGAGACCCAGTACTTC.

This rearrangement joins TRBV21-1 to TRBJ2-5; TRBD2 reflects the table's D call only, with no check against the DNA. TRBV21-1 has pseudogene status. The length of the CDR3 is 18 residues. As DNA, the CDR3 is TGTGCCAGCAGCAAGTCGACTAGCGGGAGGCCATACCAAGAGACCCAGTACTTC. Amino acid sequence: CASSKSTSGRPYQETQYF.

This chain connects TRBV7-2 to TRBJ2-7, with a tentative D call TRBD2 (5 bases). There are 13 residues in the CDR3. Germline CDR1 and CDR2: SGHTA and FQGNSA. V shed 5 bases and J shed 6 bases, with 14 bases lying between them. CDR3: CASSPQLESEQYF. CDR3 bases: TGTGCCAGCAGCCCACAACTAGAAAGCGAGCAGTACTTC.

The chain recombines TRBV20-1 with TRBJ1-5; D not certain. Germline-derived CDR1 and CDR2 are DFQATT and SNEGSKA (reference sequence). Deletions cut 6 bases from V and 1 base from J, with 10 bases between. The CDR3 sequence is 13 residues long. CDR3 DNA sequence: TGCAGTGCCGACGGACGGAGCAATCAGCCCCAGCATTTT. Protein sequence: CSADGRSNQPQHF.

This clonotype was seen ten or more times. The V call is TRBV7-2, the J call TRBJ2-1; D uncertain. Germline V CDR1 and CDR2: SGHTA, FQGNSA. This CDR3 spans 13 amino acids. V was pared by 1 base and J by 9 bases, with 10 bases between. The CDR3 here is CASSLGRVVEQFF. CDR3 coding DNA: TGTGCCAGCAGCTTAGGTCGGGTGGTTGAGCAGTTCTTC.

The rearrangement joins TRBV5-1 to TRBJ2-5, with D maybe TRBD2 (5 bases). This CDR3 has 13 residues. Germline CDR1 reads SGHRS; CDR2 reads YFSETQ. The V end was cut by 8 bases, the J end by 2 bases, with 13 bases between. CDR3 sequence reads: CASSEGGQETQYF. DNA of the CDR3: TGCGCCAGTTCTGAGGGTGGACAAGAGACCCAGTACTTC.

The chain couples TRBV7-2 to TRBJ2-3, with 9 bases that match TRBD2. The CDR3 runs to 15 residues. After removal of 5 bases from V and 6 bases from J, the junction contained 9 bases not matched to a gene. The germline CDR1 and CDR2 sequences are SGHTA and FQGNSA. This CDR3 reads CASSPWREGRDTQYF. For the CDR3, the DNA is TGTGCCAGCAGCCCCTGGCGGGAGGGCCGGGATACGCAGTATTTT. Combining the CDR3 with reference TRBV7-2 and TRBJ2-3 gives the whole variable domain GAGVSQSPSNKVTEKGKDVELRCDPISGHTALYWYRQSLGQGLEFLIYFQGNSAPDKSGLPSDRFSAERTGGSVSTLTIQRTQQEDSAVYLCASSPWREGRDTQYFGPGTRLTVL.

This clonotype was counted between two and nine times. The chain has TRBV9 and TRBJ2-1; possibly TRBD1 or TRBD2 for D (5 bases each). From germline, CDR1 is SGDLS and CDR2 YYNGEE. V was pared by 0 bases and J by 3 bases, with 10 bases between. The CDR3 is made up of 15 amino acids. The CDR3 protein is CASSVAGTDYNEQFF. CDR3 sequence (DNA): TGTGCCAGCAGCGTAGCCGGGACCGACTACAATGAGCAGTTCTTC.

This clonotype has a handful of counts. This sequence joins TRBV12-3 or TRBV12-4 and TRBJ1-4; D not resolved. V was clipped by 6 bases and J by 4 bases, with 9 bases between them. CDR3 length: 13 amino acids. Here the CDR3 reads CASRTDSNEKLFF. CDR3 coding DNA: TGTGCCAGCAGGACCGATAGTAATGAAAAACTGTTTTTT.

This clonotype showed up just a few times. The genes are TRBV30 and TRBJ2-1, with TRBD2 as a possible D gene (5 bases). The V gene lost 5 bases and the J gene lost 8 bases, with 13 bases spanning the gap. The CDR3 consists of 12 residues. The germline V gene encodes CDR1 GTSNPN and CDR2 SVGIG (reference sequence). The CDR3 region is CAWGSIWDEQFF. The DNA of the CDR3 is TGTGCCTGGGGGAGCATTTGGGATGAGCAGTTCTTC.